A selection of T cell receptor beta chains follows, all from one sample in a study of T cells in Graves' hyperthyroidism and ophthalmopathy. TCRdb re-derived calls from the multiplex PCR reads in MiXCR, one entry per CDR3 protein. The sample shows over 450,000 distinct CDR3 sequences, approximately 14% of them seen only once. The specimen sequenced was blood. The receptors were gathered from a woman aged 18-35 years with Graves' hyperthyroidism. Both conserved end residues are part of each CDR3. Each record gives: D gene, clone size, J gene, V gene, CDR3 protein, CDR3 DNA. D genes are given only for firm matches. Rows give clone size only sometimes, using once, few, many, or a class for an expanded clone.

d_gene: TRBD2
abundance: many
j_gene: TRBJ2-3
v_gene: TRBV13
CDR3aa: CASRRRTSGSTDTQYF
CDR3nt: TGTGCCAGCAGAAGAAGGACTAGCGGGTCCACAGATACGCAGTATTTT

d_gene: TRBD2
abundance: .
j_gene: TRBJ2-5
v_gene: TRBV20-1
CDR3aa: CSARAASGGLETQYF
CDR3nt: TGCAGTGCTAGGGCCGCTAGCGGAGGCTTAGAGACCCAGTACTTC

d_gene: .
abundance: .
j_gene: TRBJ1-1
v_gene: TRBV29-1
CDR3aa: CSSATGHQNTEAFF
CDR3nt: TGCAGCTCGGCAACGGGACACCAGAACACTGAAGCTTTCTTT

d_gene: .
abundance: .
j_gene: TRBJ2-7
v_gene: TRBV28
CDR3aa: CASSFGAGTAYEQYF
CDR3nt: TGTGCCAGCAGTTTTGGGGCGGGAACGGCCTACGAGCAGTACTTC

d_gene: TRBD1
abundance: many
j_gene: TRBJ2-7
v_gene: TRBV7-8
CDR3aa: CASSLSGTGVFREQYF
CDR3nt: TGTGCCAGCAGCTTAAGTGGGACAGGGGTCTTCCGCGAGCAGTACTTC

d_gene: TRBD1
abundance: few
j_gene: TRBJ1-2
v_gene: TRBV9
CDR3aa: CASSVLGTGNYGYTF
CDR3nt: TGTGCCAGCAGCGTGTTAGGGACAGGCAACTATGGCTACACCTTC

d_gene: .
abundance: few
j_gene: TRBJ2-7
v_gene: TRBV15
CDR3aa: CATSRAGTTRGRMGYEQYF
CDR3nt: TGTGCCACCAGCAGAGCGGGGACTACAAGGGGGAGGATGGGATACGAGCAGTACTTC

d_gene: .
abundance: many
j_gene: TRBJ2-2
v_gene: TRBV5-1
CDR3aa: CASSLEASGELFF
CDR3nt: TGCGCCAGCAGCTTGGAGGCATCCGGGGAGCTGTTTTTT

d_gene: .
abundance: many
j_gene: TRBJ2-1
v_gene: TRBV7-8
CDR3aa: CASSLDYVSSYNEQFF
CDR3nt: TGTGCCAGCAGCTTAGACTACGTAAGTTCCTACAATGAGCAGTTCTTC

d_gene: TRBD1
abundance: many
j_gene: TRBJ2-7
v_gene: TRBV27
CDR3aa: CASSFLPGQGSYEQYF
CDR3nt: TGTGCCAGCAGTTTCCTCCCGGGACAGGGATCCTACGAGCAGTACTTC

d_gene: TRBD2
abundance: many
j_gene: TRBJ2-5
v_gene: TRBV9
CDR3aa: CASSASSGLKETQYF
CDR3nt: TGTGCCAGCAGCGCATCTAGCGGGCTTAAAGAGACCCAGTACTTC

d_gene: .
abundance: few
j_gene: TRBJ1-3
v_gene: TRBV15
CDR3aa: CATSRGGTRGWASGNTIYF
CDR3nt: TGTGCCACCAGCAGAGGAGGCACCCGAGGGTGGGCCTCTGGAAACACCATATATTTT

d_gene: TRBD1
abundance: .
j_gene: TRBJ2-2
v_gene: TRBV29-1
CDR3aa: CSVRGRDRANTGELFF
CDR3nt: TGCAGCGTTAGAGGCCGGGACAGGGCGAACACCGGGGAGCTGTTTTTT

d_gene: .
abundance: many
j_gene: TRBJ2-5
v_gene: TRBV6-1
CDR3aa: CASQLSLTQETQYF
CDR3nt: TGTGCCAGCCAGTTAAGTCTGACTCAAGAGACCCAGTACTTC

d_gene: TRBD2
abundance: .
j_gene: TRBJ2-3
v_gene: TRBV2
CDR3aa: CASRRLAGGTDTQYF
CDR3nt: TGTGCCAGTAGACGACTAGCGGGAGGGACAGATACGCAGTATTTT

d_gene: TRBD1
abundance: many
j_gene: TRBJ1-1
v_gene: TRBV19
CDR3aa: CASSMVGQAPNTEAFF
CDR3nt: TGTGCCAGTAGTATGGTCGGACAGGCCCCAAACACTGAAGCTTTCTTT

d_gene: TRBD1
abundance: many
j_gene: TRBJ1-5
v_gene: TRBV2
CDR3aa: CASRGTVSNQPQHF
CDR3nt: TGTGCCAGCAGAGGGACAGTTAGCAATCAGCCCCAGCATTTT

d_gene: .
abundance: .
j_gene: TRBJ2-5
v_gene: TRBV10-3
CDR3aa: CAISERETQYF
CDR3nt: TGTGCCATCAGTGAGAGGGAGACCCAGTACTTC

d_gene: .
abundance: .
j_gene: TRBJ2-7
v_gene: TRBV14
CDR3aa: CATSISSEQYF
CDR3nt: TGTGCCACCAGTATCAGCTCCGAGCAGTACTTC

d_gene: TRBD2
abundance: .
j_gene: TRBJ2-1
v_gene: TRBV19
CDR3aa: CASSTRGLAVEQFF
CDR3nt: TGTGCCAGTAGTACCCGGGGACTAGCTGTAGAGCAGTTCTTC

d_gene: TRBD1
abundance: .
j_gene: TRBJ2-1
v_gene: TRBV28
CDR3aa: CASSSQDRADNEQFF
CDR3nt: TGTGCCAGCAGTTCCCAAGACAGGGCGGACAATGAGCAGTTCTTC

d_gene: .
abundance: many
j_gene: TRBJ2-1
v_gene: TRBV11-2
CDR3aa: CASSQVSGRLEQFF
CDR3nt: TGTGCCAGCAGCCAGGTCTCAGGGAGGTTGGAGCAGTTCTTC

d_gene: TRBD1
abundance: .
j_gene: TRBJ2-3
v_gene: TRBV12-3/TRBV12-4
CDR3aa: CASSGEMHRGTDTQYF
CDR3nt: TGTGCCAGCAGCGGGGAGATGCACAGGGGTACAGATACGCAGTATTTT

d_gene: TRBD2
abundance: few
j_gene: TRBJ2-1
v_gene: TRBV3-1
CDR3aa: CASTTVVGLAGGNEQFF
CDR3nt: TGTGCCAGCACCACAGTGGTTGGACTAGCGGGAGGAAATGAGCAGTTCTTC